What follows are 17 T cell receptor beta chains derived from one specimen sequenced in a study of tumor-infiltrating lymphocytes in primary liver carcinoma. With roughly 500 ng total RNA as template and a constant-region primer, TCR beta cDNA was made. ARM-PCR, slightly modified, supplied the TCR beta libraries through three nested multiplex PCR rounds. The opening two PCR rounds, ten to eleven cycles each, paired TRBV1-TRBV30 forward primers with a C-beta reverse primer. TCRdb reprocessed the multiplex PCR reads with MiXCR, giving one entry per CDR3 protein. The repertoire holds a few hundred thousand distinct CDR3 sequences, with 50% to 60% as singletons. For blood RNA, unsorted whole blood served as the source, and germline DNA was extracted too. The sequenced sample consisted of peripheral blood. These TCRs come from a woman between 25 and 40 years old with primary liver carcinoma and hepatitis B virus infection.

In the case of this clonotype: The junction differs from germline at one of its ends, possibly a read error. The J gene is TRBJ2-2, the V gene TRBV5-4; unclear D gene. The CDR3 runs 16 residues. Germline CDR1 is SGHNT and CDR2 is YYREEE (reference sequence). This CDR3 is CASSSSGNAITGELFF. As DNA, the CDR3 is TGCGCCAGCAGCAGCTCTGGAAACGCTATCACCGGGGAGCTGTTTTTT.

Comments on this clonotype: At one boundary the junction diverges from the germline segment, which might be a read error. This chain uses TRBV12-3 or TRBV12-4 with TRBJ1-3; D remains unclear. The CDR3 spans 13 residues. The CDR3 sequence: CASRLDPGNTIYF. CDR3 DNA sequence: TGTGCCAGCAGGTTAGACCCCGGAAACACCATATATTTT.

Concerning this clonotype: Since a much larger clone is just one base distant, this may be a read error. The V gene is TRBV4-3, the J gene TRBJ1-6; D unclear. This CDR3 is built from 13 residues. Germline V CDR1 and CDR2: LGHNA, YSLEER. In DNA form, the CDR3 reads TGCTCCAGCAGCCAATCCAAAAATTCACCCCTCCACTTT. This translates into CSSSQSKNSPLHF.

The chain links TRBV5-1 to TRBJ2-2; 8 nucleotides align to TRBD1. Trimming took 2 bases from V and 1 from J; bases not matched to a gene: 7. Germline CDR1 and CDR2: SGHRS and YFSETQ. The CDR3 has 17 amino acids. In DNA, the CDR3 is TGCGCCAGCAGCTTTGACAGGGGAATCGTGAACACCGGGGAGCTGTTTTTT. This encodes CASSFDRGIVNTGELFF. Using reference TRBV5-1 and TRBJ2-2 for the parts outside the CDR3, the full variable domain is KAGVTQTPRYLIKTRGQQVTLSCSPISGHRSVSWYQQTPGQGLQFLFEYFSETQRNKGNFPGRFSGRQFSNSRSEMNVSTLELGDSALYLCASSFDRGIVNTGELFFGEGSRLTVL.

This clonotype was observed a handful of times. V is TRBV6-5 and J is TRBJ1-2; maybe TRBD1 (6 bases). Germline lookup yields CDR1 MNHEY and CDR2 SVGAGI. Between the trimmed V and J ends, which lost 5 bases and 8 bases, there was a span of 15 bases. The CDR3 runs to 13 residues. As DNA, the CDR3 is TGTGCCAGCAGTCTAAACCCGACAGGAGGCTACACCTTC. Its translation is CASSLNPTGGYTF.

CDR3 DNA sequence: TGTGCCAGCAGCCAAGAACATGGCGTAGCGGGAATCTCCTACAATGAGCAGTTCTTC. Its translation: CASSQEHGVAGISYNEQFF. The V and J genes are TRBV4-2 and TRBJ2-1; 8 nucleotides align to TRBD2. Germline lookup yields CDR1 LGHNA and CDR2 YNFKEQ. The CDR3 spans 19 residues. V lost 0 bases, J lost 0 bases, and 10 bases stayed unmatched.

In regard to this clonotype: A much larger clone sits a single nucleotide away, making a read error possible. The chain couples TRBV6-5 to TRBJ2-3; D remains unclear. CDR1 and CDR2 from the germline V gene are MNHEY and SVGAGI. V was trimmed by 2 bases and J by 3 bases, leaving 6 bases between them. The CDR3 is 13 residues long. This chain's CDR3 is CASSYDPTDTQYF. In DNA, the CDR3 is TGTGCCAGCAGTTACGATCCGACAGATACGCAGTATTTT.

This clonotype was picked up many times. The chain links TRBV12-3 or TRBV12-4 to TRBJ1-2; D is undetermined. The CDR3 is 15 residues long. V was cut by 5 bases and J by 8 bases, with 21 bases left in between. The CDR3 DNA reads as TGTGCCAGCAGTAACACCTCGCCGGTCCGAGGGGGCTACACCTTC. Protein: CASSNTSPVRGGYTF.

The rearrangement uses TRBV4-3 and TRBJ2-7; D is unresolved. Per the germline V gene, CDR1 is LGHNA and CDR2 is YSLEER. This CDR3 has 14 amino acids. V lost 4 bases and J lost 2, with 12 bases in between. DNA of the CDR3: TGCGCCAGCAGCCGAGGTGAGAGGACCTACGAGCAGTACTTC. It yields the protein CASSRGERTYEQYF.

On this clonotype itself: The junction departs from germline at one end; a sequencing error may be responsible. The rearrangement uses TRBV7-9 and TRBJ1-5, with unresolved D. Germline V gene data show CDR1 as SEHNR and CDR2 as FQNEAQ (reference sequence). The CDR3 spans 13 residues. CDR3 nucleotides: TGTGCCAGCAGCACCGGGGTCAATCGGCCCCAGCATTTT. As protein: CASSTGVNRPQHF.

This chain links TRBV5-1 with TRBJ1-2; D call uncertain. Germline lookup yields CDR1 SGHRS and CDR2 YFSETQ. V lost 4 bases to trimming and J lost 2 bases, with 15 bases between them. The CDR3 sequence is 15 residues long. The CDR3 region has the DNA TGCGCCAGCAGCCCGGGCCATGAGTTAAACTATGGCTACACCTTC. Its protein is CASSPGHELNYGYTF.

The CDR3 nucleotides read TGTGCCACCTCCCCGGGACAGGGTGCACCCCTCCACTTT. Translation: CATSPGQGAPLHF. The chain carries TRBV24-1 and TRBJ1-6, with 9 bases fitting TRBD1. CDR1 and CDR2 (germline): KGHDR, SFDVKD. The CDR3 loop spans 13 amino acids. The V gene end was trimmed by 9 bases and the J gene end by 11 bases; junction bases not matched to a gene: 7.

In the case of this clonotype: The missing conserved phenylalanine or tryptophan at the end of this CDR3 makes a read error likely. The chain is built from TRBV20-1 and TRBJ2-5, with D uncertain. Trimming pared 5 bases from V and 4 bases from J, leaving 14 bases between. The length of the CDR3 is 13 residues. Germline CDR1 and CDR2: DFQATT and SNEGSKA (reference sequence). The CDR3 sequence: CSAGKDEGETQYS. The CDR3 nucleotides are TGCAGTGCTGGGAAGGATGAAGGAGAGACCCAGTACTCC.

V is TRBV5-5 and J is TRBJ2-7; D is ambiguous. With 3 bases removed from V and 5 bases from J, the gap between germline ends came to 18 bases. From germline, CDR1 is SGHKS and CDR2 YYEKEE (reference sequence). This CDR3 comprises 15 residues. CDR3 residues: CASSSAGFILDEQYF. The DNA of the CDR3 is TGTGCCAGCAGCTCGGCCGGATTCATCCTAGACGAGCAGTACTTC. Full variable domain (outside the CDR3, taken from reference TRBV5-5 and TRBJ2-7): DAGVTQSPTHLIKTRGQQVTLRCSPISGHKSVSWYQQVLGQGPQFIFQYYEKEERGRGNFPDRFSARQFPNYSSELNVNALLLGDSALYLCASSSAGFILDEQYFGPGTRLTVT.

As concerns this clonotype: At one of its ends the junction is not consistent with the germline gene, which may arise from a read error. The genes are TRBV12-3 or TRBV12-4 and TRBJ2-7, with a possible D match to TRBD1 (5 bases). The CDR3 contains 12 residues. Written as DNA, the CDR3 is TGTGCCATCAGTTTGGGGCGCAACGAGCAGTACTTC. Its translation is CAISLGRNEQYF.

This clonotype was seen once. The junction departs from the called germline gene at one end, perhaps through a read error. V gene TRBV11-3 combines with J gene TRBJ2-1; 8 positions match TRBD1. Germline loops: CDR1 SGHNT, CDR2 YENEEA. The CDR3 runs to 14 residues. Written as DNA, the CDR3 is TGTGTCAGCAGCTTACGCGACAGGGGCGGTGAGCAATTCTTC. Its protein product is CVSSLRDRGGEQFF.

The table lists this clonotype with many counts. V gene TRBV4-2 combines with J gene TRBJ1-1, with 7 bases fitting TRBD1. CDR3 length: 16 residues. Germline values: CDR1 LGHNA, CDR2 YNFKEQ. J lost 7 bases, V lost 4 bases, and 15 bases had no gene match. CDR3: CASSPGQNSVGIEAFF. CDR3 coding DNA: TGTGCCAGCAGCCCGGGACAGAATTCGGTGGGGATTGAAGCTTTCTTT.